The 4 T cell receptor beta chains below come from one sample, sequenced in a study of cytomegalovirus exposure and HLA in healthy donors. TCRdb keeps only in-frame clones here, not all; method: immunoSEQ multiplex PCR. The sample has 43,000 or so clones, 90% to 95% seen once. Material: PBMCs. The receptors were gathered from a man aged 18 to 29 in good health and CMV-seronegative.

This chain uses TRBV27 with TRBJ1-6, with TRBD1 matching 10 bases. This CDR3 has 15 residues. Unmatched junction bases numbered 6, after V lost 5 bases and J lost 8 bases. Germline V gene data show CDR1 as MNHEY and CDR2 as SMNVEV (reference sequence). The CDR3 bases are TGTGCCAGCAGTGGGCCCGGGACAGGGGATTCACCCCTCCACTTT. Translation: CASSGPGTGDSPLHF.

The rearrangement links TRBV6-5 to TRBJ1-5; D ambiguous. The CDR3 consists of 14 residues. The V end was cut by 2 bases, the J end by 4 bases, with 9 bases between. Germline loops: CDR1 MNHEY, CDR2 SVGAGI. CDR3 sequence: CASSYPDTNQPQHF. In nucleotides, the CDR3 is TGTGCCAGCAGTTACCCCGACACTAATCAGCCCCAGCATTTT.

This rearrangement joins TRBV5-1 to TRBJ1-3, with D perhaps TRBD1 (6 bases). The CDR3 is 14 residues long. Per the germline V gene, CDR1 is SGHRS and CDR2 is YFSETQ. Trimming stripped 3 bases from V and 4 bases from J, with 11 bases between. In DNA form, the CDR3 reads TGCGCCAGCAGCTCAGGGACACTCGGAAACACCATATATTTT. It is translated as CASSSGTLGNTIYF.

The chain employs TRBV7-2 and TRBJ2-2; 13 positions agree with TRBD2. CDR1 and CDR2 (germline): SGHTA, FQGNSA. This CDR3 has 17 amino acids. V was pared by 1 base and J by 5 bases, with 4 bases of the junction left unmatched. CDR3 sequence: CASSLGTSGSGTGELFF. DNA for the CDR3: TGTGCCAGCAGCTTAGGGACTAGCGGGAGTGGGACCGGGGAGCTGTTTTTT.